Below, 5 T cell receptor beta chains from the same sample are listed, as sequenced in a study of T-cell memory formation after mild COVID-19 (dated by TCRdb to about 2021). Library prep was done by 5' RACE. Instrument used: Illumina NovaSeq 6000. TCRdb reworked the public reads: Q25 trimming with fastp, MiXCR clone assembly, productive beta chains retained. A single entry per CDR3 protein holds the most common genes and DNA from its merged rows. The sample records about 600,000 distinct CDR3 sequences, about a fifth of which are singletons. The top ten hold roughly 9.1% of the sample. The specimen sequenced was PBMCs or a T cell subset sorted from them (not recorded which). The receptor set was obtained from an adult woman who had mild COVID-19 (a few samples of this study predate the infection). The sample titles of this study are shuffled in the database, so cell type and time point are left out; the donor was told from shared clones.

In its sample, this clonotype was seen a few times. V and J are TRBV25-1 and TRBJ2-1, with a tentative D call TRBD2 (6 bases). The germline V gene has CDR1 MGHDK and CDR2 SYGVNS. The CDR3 covers 15 residues. Trimming stripped 2 bases from V and 6 bases from J, with 14 bases between. This CDR3 reads CASSEVRGSLNEQFF. The CDR3 nucleotides read TGTGCCAGCAGTGAAGTTCGGGGGTCTCTCAATGAGCAGTTCTTC. Full variable domain (outside the CDR3, taken from reference TRBV25-1 and TRBJ2-1): EADIYQTPRYLVIGTGKKITLECSQTMGHDKMYWYQQDPGMELHLIHYSYGVNSTEKGDLSSESTVSRIRTEHFPLTLESARPSHTSQYLCASSEVRGSLNEQFFGPGTRLTVL.

V gene TRBV7-9 combines with J gene TRBJ1-2; TRBD1 matches 9 bases. CDR1 is SEHNR and CDR2 is FQNEAQ in the germline V gene (reference sequence). The CDR3 is 15 residues long. Trimming removed 4 bases from V and 2 bases from J; junction bases left unmatched: 5. Here the CDR3 DNA reads TGTGCCAGCAGCTCTTCCGGACAGGGGAACTATGGCTACACCTTC. Translation gives CASSSSGQGNYGYTF.

The gene calls are TRBV7-2 and TRBJ2-3, with TRBD2 identical over 9 bases. The V gene's germline CDR1 is SGHTA and CDR2 FQGNSA. This CDR3 has 16 residues. V was pared by 1 base and J by 3 bases, with 5 bases of the junction left unmatched. The CDR3 DNA reads as TGTGCCAGCAGCTTAGGCGGCGGGAGGGTGACAGATACGCAGTATTTT. It yields the protein CASSLGGGRVTDTQYF.

This clonotype was detected only a few times. The junction differs from germline at one of its ends, possibly a read error. The chain couples TRBV11-1 to TRBJ2-7, with D perhaps given as TRBD1 or TRBD2 (5 bases each). CDR3 size: 13 residues. In germline, CDR1 is SGHAT, CDR2 FQDESV (reference sequence). CDR3 sequence (DNA): TGTGCCAGCAGCTTAAGAAGGGACGGTGAGCAGAACTTC. This encodes CASSLRRDGEQNF.

This clonotype has more than one count but fewer than ten. A read error may produce the germline difference seen at one junction end. The genes are TRBV12-3 or TRBV12-4 and TRBJ1-5; no definite D call. The CDR3 loop spans 14 amino acids. The CDR3 nucleotides read TGTGCCAGCAGCCGAGGCCCGACGGATCAGGCCCAGCATTTT. The encoded protein is CASSRGPTDQAQHF.